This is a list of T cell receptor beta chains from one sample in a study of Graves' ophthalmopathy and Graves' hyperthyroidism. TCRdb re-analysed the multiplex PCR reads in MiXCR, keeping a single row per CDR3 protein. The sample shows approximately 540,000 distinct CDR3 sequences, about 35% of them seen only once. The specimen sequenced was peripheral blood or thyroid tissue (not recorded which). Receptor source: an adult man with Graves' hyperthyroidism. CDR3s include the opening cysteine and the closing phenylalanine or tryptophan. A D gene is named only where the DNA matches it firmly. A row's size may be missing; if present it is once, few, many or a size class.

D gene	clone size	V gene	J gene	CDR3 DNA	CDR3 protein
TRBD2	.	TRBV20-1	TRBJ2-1	TGCAGTGCAACAACTAGCGGGGGCCCCTCCGAGCAGTTCTTC	CSATTSGGPSEQFF
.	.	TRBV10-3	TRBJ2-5	TGTGCCATCGGCGATCAGGGGTTGGAGACCCAGTACTTC	CAIGDQGLETQYF
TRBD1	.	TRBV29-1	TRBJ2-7	TGCAGTCGACAGGGGTCCTACGAGCAGTACTTC	CSRQGSYEQYF
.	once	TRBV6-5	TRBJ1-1	TGTGCCAGCAGTAAAGGGAGAGGTGAAGCTTTCTTT	CASSKGRGEAFF
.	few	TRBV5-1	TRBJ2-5	TGCGCCAGCAGCTTGGCCGGGTGGGGAGGCCAAGAGACCCAGTACTTC	CASSLAGWGGQETQYF
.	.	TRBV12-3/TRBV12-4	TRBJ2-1	TGTGCCAGCAGGGGCCCCTCCCCTGGTGAGCAGTTCTTC	CASRGPSPGEQFF
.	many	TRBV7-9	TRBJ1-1	TGTGCCAGCAGTTCATCTGGCGGTATGAACACTGAAGCTTTCTTT	CASSSSGGMNTEAFF
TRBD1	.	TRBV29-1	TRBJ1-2	TGCAGCGTGGGACAGGGTGGTGGCTACACCTTC	CSVGQGGGYTF
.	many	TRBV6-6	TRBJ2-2	TGTGCCAGCAGTTACTCGCAGTCGGCCGGGGAGCTGTTTTTT	CASSYSQSAGELFF
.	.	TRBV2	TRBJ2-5	TGTGCCAGCACCACGTCCGGACTCCTGGGAGAGACCCAGTACTTC	CASTTSGLLGETQYF
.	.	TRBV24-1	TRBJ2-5	TGTGCCACCAGTGATTTCAGCGCCAGCAACCAAGAGACCCAGTACTTC	CATSDFSASNQETQYF
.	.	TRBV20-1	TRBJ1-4	TGCAGTGCTGATCTAGCGGGGACGAGGAATGAAAAACTGTTTTTT	CSADLAGTRNEKLFF